This T cell receptor (beta chain) was sequenced during a study of CD8 T cells in Susac syndrome. RNA was extracted with the RNeasy kit, and a quantity of about 0.45 to 1 ug was reverse transcribed using random hexamers. TCRdb used MiXCR to reprocess the immunoSEQ multiplex PCR reads, holding one entry per CDR3 protein. The sample has about 240,000 distinct CDR3 sequences; 90% to 96% are singletons. The V gene's germline CDR1 is SGHTA and CDR2 FQGNSA. The CDR3 contains 14 residues. The V gene lost 5 bases and the J gene lost 5 bases, with 13 bases spanning the gap. Sequenced: CD4+ T cells from PBMCs. The clonotype was recovered from a human donor with Susac syndrome. V usage is TRBV7-2 and J usage is TRBJ2-4; no definite D call. CDR3 protein: CASSPRRHENIQYF. DNA for the CDR3: TGTGCCAGCAGCCCCCGGCGCCACGAAAACATTCAGTACTTC.